Each of the 30 T cell receptor beta chains below was sequenced from the same sample in a study of blood T cell repertoires in COVID-19. Produced via immunoSEQ multiplex PCR; TCRdb's table is partial and in-frame only. The data show more than 400,000 clones, 70% to 90% seen once. Sequences were obtained from peripheral blood. The receptor source for this set is a human donor in a cohort sampled during active COVID-19.

This clone has just a few counts. V and J are TRBV12-3 or TRBV12-4 and TRBJ2-3; tentatively, D is TRBD1 (6 bases). V lost 1 base, J lost 7 bases, and 9 bases lay in between. The CDR3 consists of 13 residues. The DNA of the CDR3 is TGTGCCAGCAGTTTAGGGTGGGGGCATACGCAGTATTTT. Amino acid sequence: CASSLGWGHTQYF.

The chain employs TRBV11-3 and TRBJ2-7; 7 positions match TRBD1. J lost 2 bases, V lost 5 bases, and 9 bases had no gene match. The CDR3 runs to 15 residues. Germline values: CDR1 SGHNT, CDR2 YENEEA. CDR3: CASSPSTGRAYEQYF. CDR3 DNA sequence: TGTGCCAGCAGCCCCTCGACAGGGAGAGCCTACGAGCAGTACTTC.

J is TRBJ1-4 and V is TRBV5-6; 7 positions agree with TRBD1. J lost 7 bases, V lost 0 bases, and 3 bases had no gene match. CDR1 is SGHDT, CDR2 YYEEEE, per germline. The CDR3 length is 14 residues. CDR3 sequence reads: CASSLANRGEKLFF. CDR3 DNA: TGTGCCAGCAGCTTGGCCAACAGGGGTGAAAAACTGTTTTTT.

The chain uses TRBV19 and TRBJ1-1; D is undetermined. Germline CDR1 is LNHDA and CDR2 is SQIVND (reference sequence). The CDR3 consists of 13 residues. The V end was cut by 3 bases, the J end by 7 bases, with 12 bases between. In nucleotides, the CDR3 is TGTGCCAGTAGTATGGGCGACACCCATGAAGCTTTCTTT. Translating it yields CASSMGDTHEAFF.

The chain is built from TRBV9 and TRBJ1-3; a possible D gene is TRBD1 (6 bases). V was pared by 0 bases and J by 0 bases, with 10 bases between. Germline CDR1 SGDLS, CDR2 YYNGEE. The CDR3 is 16 residues long. The CDR3 sequence: CASSVGQVISGNTIYF. The DNA of the CDR3 is TGTGCCAGCAGCGTAGGACAGGTCATCTCTGGAAACACCATATATTTT.

The genes are TRBV28 and TRBJ1-2, with 11 bases lining up with TRBD1. Trimming at V came to 5 bases and at J to 8 bases, leaving 13 bases not matched to a gene. The CDR3 has 16 residues. From germline, CDR1 is MDHEN and CDR2 SYDVKM. The CDR3 spells CASSPPPGTGGSGYTF. The CDR3, as DNA: TGTGCCAGCAGTCCCCCCCCCGGGACAGGGGGGTCCGGCTACACCTTC.

The chain links TRBV11-1 to TRBJ2-7, with D maybe TRBD1 (6 bases). CDR1 and CDR2 from the germline V gene are SGHAT and FQDESV (reference sequence). The CDR3 has 14 residues. V was cut by 3 bases and J by 3 bases, with 12 bases left in between. CDR3 loop: CASSFITGYYEQYF. The CDR3, as DNA: TGTGCCAGCAGCTTTATAACAGGGTACTACGAGCAGTACTTC.

The gene calls are TRBV3-1 (or the pseudogene TRBV3-2) and TRBJ2-3; D remains unclear. The germline V gene encodes CDR1 LGHDT and CDR2 YNNKEL (reference sequence). Trimming cost V 1 base and J 9 bases, with 14 bases left between them. The CDR3 contains 14 residues. The CDR3 loop is CASSQGPSRGTQYF. As DNA, the CDR3 is TGTGCCAGCAGCCAAGGGCCCTCCCGCGGCACGCAGTATTTT.

This clone was recorded once. The chain carries TRBV6-6 and TRBJ2-7, with TRBD1 matching 9 bases. J was trimmed by 4 bases and V by 6 bases; bases with no gene match: 4. The germline V gene has CDR1 MNHNY and CDR2 SVGAGI (reference sequence). CDR3 length: 13 residues. The CDR3 DNA sequence: TGTGCCAGCAGGGCCGACAGGGGGTACGAGCAGTACTTC. Its protein product is CASRADRGYEQYF.

The rearrangement joins TRBV7-3 to TRBJ2-3, with 8 bases aligning to TRBD2. V shed 3 bases and J 4 bases; nucleotides not matched to a gene: 12. Per germline, CDR1 SGHTA and CDR2 FQGTGA. The CDR3 is 17 amino acids. In nucleotides, the CDR3 is TGTGCCAGCAGCTTGGGTCACAGCGGGAGAAGGGCAGATACGCAGTATTTT. Protein: CASSLGHSGRRADTQYF.

V gene TRBV7-9 combines with J gene TRBJ1-1; D remains unclear. Per the germline V gene, CDR1 is SEHNR and CDR2 is FQNEAQ (reference sequence). Trimming stripped 4 bases from V and 3 bases from J, with 9 bases between. The CDR3 contains 13 residues. The CDR3 spells CASSSNSHTEAFF. The CDR3 nucleotides are TGTGCCAGCAGCTCAAATAGCCACACTGAAGCTTTCTTT.

Only one count was recorded for this clone. As DNA, the CDR3 is TGTGCCAGTAGTGCGGACAGGTACTCTGGAAACACCATATATTTT. As protein: CASSADRYSGNTIYF. The genes are TRBV19 and TRBJ1-3; 7 nucleotides match TRBD1. The junction had 4 bases not matched to a gene; V was cut back by 5 bases and J by 0 bases. Germline V gene data show CDR1 as LNHDA and CDR2 as SQIVND (reference sequence). This CDR3 is 15 amino acids long.

The chain recombines TRBV19 with TRBJ1-1; possible D gene TRBD1, 6 bases. Per germline, CDR1 LNHDA and CDR2 SQIVND (reference sequence). This CDR3 has 17 amino acids. The V and J ends lost 2 bases and 2 bases respectively, with 18 bases between them. DNA of the CDR3: TGTGCCAGTAGTATACTCTCATCTGACAGGTTTAACACTGAAGCTTTCTTT. It specifies CASSILSSDRFNTEAFF.

CDR3 loop: CASQQQNTEAFF. The DNA for the CDR3 is TGTGCTAGTCAACAGCAGAACACTGAAGCTTTCTTT. The chain couples TRBV12-5 to TRBJ1-1; D ambiguous. The CDR3 runs to 12 residues. The germline V gene encodes CDR1 LGHNT and CDR2 FRNRAP. The V end was cut by 8 bases, the J end by 1 base, with 8 bases between.

This clone showed up just once. V gene TRBV18 combines with J gene TRBJ2-1; no definite D call. V was clipped by 1 base and J by 7 bases, with 5 bases between them. This CDR3 has 12 residues. Germline CDR1 KGHSH, CDR2 LQKENI. CDR3 loop: CASSPQRNEQFF. The DNA for the CDR3 is TGTGCCAGCTCACCACAACGGAATGAGCAGTTCTTC.

This clone came up many times. The chain has TRBV27 and TRBJ2-5; 10 nucleotides agree with TRBD2. The germline gives CDR1 MNHEY, CDR2 SMNVEV (reference sequence). Germline trimming cut 10 bases from V and 5 bases from J; bases unmatched to any gene: 16. The CDR3 is made up of 16 amino acids. CDR3 sequence reads: CANPPGLAGVRETQYF. CDR3 DNA: TGTGCCAACCCCCCCGGGCTAGCGGGAGTGAGGGAGACCCAGTACTTC.

The chain uses TRBV7-2 and TRBJ2-1; the match to TRBD1 covers 8 bases. With 4 bases clipped from V and 6 bases from J, the junction kept 11 bases outside the gene matches. CDR1 SGHTA and CDR2 FQGNSA come from the germline V gene. The length of the CDR3 is 16 residues. CDR3 DNA: TGTGCCAGCAGCTCGCTATCTTCCGGGACAGGCAATGAGCAGTTCTTC. Protein: CASSSLSSGTGNEQFF.

The V and J genes are TRBV6-1 and TRBJ1-1; 10 nucleotides match TRBD1. Germline lookup yields CDR1 MNHNS and CDR2 SASEGT. V lost 4 bases, J lost 6 bases, and 11 bases stayed unmatched. The CDR3 totals 16 residues. The chain's CDR3 is CASSARAGTGVPEAFF. DNA for the CDR3: TGTGCCAGCAGTGCCCGAGCCGGGACAGGGGTCCCTGAAGCTTTCTTT.

The chain is built from TRBV24-1 and TRBJ1-2; 9 nucleotides agree with TRBD1. V gave up 3 bases and J gave up 6 bases; unmatched junction bases: 7. Germline values: CDR1 KGHDR, CDR2 SFDVKD. This CDR3 region has 15 residues. CDR3 sequence reads: CATSDIPRQGDGYTF. CDR3 sequence (DNA): TGTGCCACCAGTGATATCCCTCGACAGGGGGATGGCTACACCTTC.

Only a few counts were recorded for this clone. The chain combines TRBV19 with TRBJ1-5; no firm D call. Germline loops: CDR1 LNHDA, CDR2 SQIVND (reference sequence). Trimming stripped 1 base from V and 0 bases from J, with 7 bases between. The CDR3 consists of 15 residues. The CDR3 bases are TGTGCCAGTAGTATAGGCGGGCATAGCAATCAGCCCCAGCATTTT. It codes for CASSIGGHSNQPQHF. The entire variable domain, with the rest obtained from reference TRBV19 and TRBJ1-5, is as follows: DGGITQSPKYLFRKEGQNVTLSCEQNLNHDAMYWYRQDPGQGLRLIYYSQIVNDFQKGDIAEGYSVSREKKESFPLTVTSAQKNPTAFYLCASSIGGHSNQPQHFGDGTRLSIL.

The chain carries TRBV28 and TRBJ1-1; 8 bases fit TRBD1. V gave up 5 bases and J gave up 8 bases; unmatched junction bases: 4. Germline values: CDR1 MDHEN, CDR2 SYDVKM. This CDR3 has 12 residues. CDR3 in amino acids: CASSPGQAEAFF. The CDR3 DNA sequence: TGTGCCAGCAGTCCGGGACAGGCCGAAGCTTTCTTT.

The V call is TRBV24-1, the J call TRBJ2-1; D gene unclear. CDR3 length: 14 amino acids. CDR1 is KGHDR, CDR2 SFDVKD, per germline. Trimming pared 5 bases from V and 4 bases from J, leaving 11 bases between. CDR3 loop: CATSGVGIYNEQFF. The CDR3 region has the DNA TGTGCCACCAGTGGGGTGGGCATTTACAATGAGCAGTTCTTC.

This clone showed up just a few times. The rearrangement uses TRBV15 and TRBJ2-1; TRBD1 might be the D (5 bases). The CDR3 is made up of 13 amino acids. Trimming shortened V by 5 bases and J by 6 bases, and 11 bases separated the two germline ends. From germline, CDR1 is LNHNV and CDR2 YYDKDF (reference sequence). The CDR3 loop is CATSGAGINEQFF. The CDR3 nucleotides are TGTGCCACCAGCGGGGCAGGGATCAATGAGCAGTTCTTC.

This chain joins TRBV6-5 and TRBJ1-6; 8 bases agree with TRBD1. The ends lost 6 bases at V and 15 bases at J; junction bases unmatched: 13. The CDR3 totals 14 residues. Per the germline V gene, CDR1 is MNHEY and CDR2 is SVGAGI. DNA of the CDR3: TGTGCCAGCAGATCCAACTATCTGACAGGGGACCTCCACTTT. It is translated as CASRSNYLTGDLHF.

The chain is built from TRBV19 and TRBJ2-3; TRBD2 is a possible D gene (6 bases). V gave up 3 bases and J gave up 5 bases, with 15 bases separating them. The CDR3 is 15 amino acids. CDR1 is LNHDA, CDR2 SQIVND, per germline (reference sequence). For the CDR3, the DNA is TGTGCCAGTAGTATTAAGGGGAGGACGGGAGATACGCAGTATTTT. Its protein is CASSIKGRTGDTQYF.

This chain links TRBV5-8 with TRBJ1-4, with unresolved D. The CDR3 is 15 amino acids. CDR1 and CDR2 from the germline V gene are SGHTS and YDEGEE. Trimming cost V 2 bases and J 7 bases, with 15 bases left between them. For the CDR3, the DNA is TGTGCCAGCAGCTTATCGACTGGCTCCTTTGAAAAACTGTTTTTT. It yields the protein CASSLSTGSFEKLFF.

V gene TRBV7-9 combines with J gene TRBJ2-3; 12 bases line up with TRBD2. The germline gives CDR1 SEHNR, CDR2 FQNEAQ (reference sequence). The CDR3 contains 18 residues. The J segment lost 0 bases and the V segment lost 3 bases, leaving 7 bases of the junction unmatched. The CDR3 DNA is TGTGCCAGCAGCTTCGGACTAGCGGGAACCCCTAGCACAGATACGCAGTATTTT. It specifies CASSFGLAGTPSTDTQYF.

J is TRBJ1-2 and V is TRBV4-1; 9 nucleotides line up with TRBD1. V lost 1 base to trimming and J lost 8 bases; unmatched junction nucleotides: 14. Germline assignment: CDR1 MGHRA and CDR2 YSYEKL. The CDR3 is 17 amino acids. DNA for the CDR3: TGCGCCAGCAGCCAAGGCTTAACCGGGACAGGGCCAACCGGCTACACCTTC. Protein sequence: CASSQGLTGTGPTGYTF.

In regard to this clone: Other DNA sequences in the same sample also yield this CDR3. The rearrangement uses TRBV6-5 and TRBJ2-2, with D tentatively TRBD1 (6 bases). V lost 5 bases, J lost 5 bases, and 12 bases lay in between. CDR3 length: 14 amino acids. Germline loops: CDR1 MNHEY, CDR2 SVGAGI. The CDR3: CASSRHRETGELFF. For the CDR3, the DNA is TGTGCCAGCAGTCGTCACAGGGAGACCGGGGAGCTGTTTTTT.

The chain has TRBV6-2 or TRBV6-3 and TRBJ2-5; 12 bases agree with TRBD2. The junction had 4 bases not matched to a gene; V was cut back by 7 bases and J by 7 bases. The CDR3 is 13 amino acids. The V gene's germline CDR1 is MNHEY and CDR2 SVGEGT. In nucleotides, the CDR3 is TGTGCCAGCACCCCGACTAGCGGGGGGACCCAGTACTTC. Protein product: CASTPTSGGTQYF.